The present T cell receptor (beta chain) was sequenced within a study of regulatory T cells in long-lasting Graves disease. Study-level findings and limits: Among the persistent patients, fewer than 3,000 public clonotypes were shared, more than the roughly 990 shared among new patients.

Investigators prepared the TCR beta libraries by applying iRepertoire HTBI primers and Arm-PCR of CDR3 regions. TCRdb reprocessed the multiplex PCR reads with MiXCR, giving one entry per CDR3 protein. The top ten hold 16% of the sample, which has 400,000 to 550,000 distinct CDR3 sequences, approximately 15% seen once. There are many counts of this clonotype. As yet, its antigen is unknown. As to time point: newly diagnosed GD, antithyroid drugs for less than 3 months. Scientists built the TCR library using RNA that was extracted from PBMCs. With 3 bases clipped from V and 7 bases from J, the junction kept 11 bases outside the gene matches. The CDR3 covers 16 residues. Germline CDR1 reads KGHSH; CDR2 reads LQKENI. The same data also contributed to another study, on T cells in Graves' hyperthyroidism and ophthalmopathy. Per that study: Expanded thyroid clonotypes (above 0.001) were mostly also found in blood.

The genes are TRBV18 and TRBJ2-1; 8 nucleotides line up with TRBD2. The sequence came from a woman aged 25 to 39 with Graves disease. The specimen comprised peripheral blood mononuclear cells (PBMCs), sampled at new diagnosis, from a patient treated with antithyroid drugs. CDR3 nucleotide sequence: TGTGCCAGCTCACCTAATAGCGGGACCCTCTGGAATGAGCAGTTCTTC. It encodes CASSPNSGTLWNEQFF.